The 19 T cell receptor beta chains listed next were all sequenced from one sample in a study of T-cell memory formation after mild COVID-19. One entry per CDR3 protein results from TCRdb running MiXCR on the 5' RACE reads. The sample has about 130,000 distinct CDR3 sequences, about 5.9% seen once. Specimen: PBMCs or a T cell subset sorted from them (not recorded which). All receptors come from an adult woman who had mild COVID-19 (a few samples of this study predate the infection). Cell type and time point are not known.

The chain combines TRBV5-4 with TRBJ1-1; possible D gene TRBD1, 5 bases. The CDR3 is made up of 14 amino acids. V lost 4 bases and J 4 bases, leaving 14 bases between the germline ends. CDR1 is SGHNT and CDR2 is YYREEE in the germline V gene (reference sequence). As DNA, the CDR3 is TGTGCCAGCAGCGCCCTTGGGGGTAGCACTGAAGCTTTCTTT. This sequence encodes CASSALGGSTEAFF.

V is TRBV7-6 and J is TRBJ2-7; 7 bases fit TRBD2. Trimming at V came to 3 bases and at J to 5 bases, leaving 10 bases not matched to a gene. CDR3 size: 15 residues. Germline V gene sequence: CDR1 SGHVS, CDR2 FNYEAQ. The CDR3 loop reads CASSLAGTGGNEQYF. DNA for the CDR3: TGTGCCAGCAGCTTGGCCGGGACGGGGGGAAACGAGCAGTACTTC.

The table lists this clonotype with a few counts. This chain links TRBV15 with TRBJ1-4, with a weak D call TRBD1 (5 bases). V was cut by 0 bases and J by 8 bases, with 10 bases left in between. Germline CDR1 reads LNHNV; CDR2 reads YYDKDF (reference sequence). The CDR3 totals 14 residues. For the CDR3, the DNA is TGTGCCACCAGCAGAGAGGGGAGGGGCGAAAAACTGTTTTTT. Translation gives CATSREGRGEKLFF. Combining the CDR3 with reference TRBV15 and TRBJ1-4 gives the whole variable domain DAMVIQNPRYQVTQFGKPVTLSCSQTLNHNVMYWYQQKSSQAPKLLFHYYDKDFNNEADTPDNFQSRRPNTSFCFLDIRSPGLGDTAMYLCATSREGRGEKLFFGSGTQLSVL.

A few counts support this clonotype. V is TRBV7-3 and J is TRBJ1-5; D not certain. The V and J ends lost 1 base and 6 bases respectively, with 7 bases between them. CDR1 and CDR2 from the germline V gene are SGHTA and FQGTGA. This CDR3 is built from 13 residues. CDR3 sequence reads: CASSLNPGQPQHF. Here the CDR3 DNA reads TGTGCCAGCAGCTTAAACCCGGGTCAGCCCCAGCATTTT.

The rearrangement links TRBV20-1 to TRBJ1-5; D unresolved. V was clipped by 6 bases and J by 3 bases, with 18 bases between them. The CDR3 has 15 residues. Germline V gene data show CDR1 as DFQATT and CDR2 as SNEGSKA (reference sequence). The CDR3 DNA reads TGCAGTGCCACCGGACGGGCGGGGTACAATCAGCCCCAGCATTTT. Translation: CSATGRAGYNQPQHF.

V is TRBV18 and J is TRBJ2-1; TRBD1 agrees at 8 bases. CDR3 length: 17 residues. Per germline, CDR1 KGHSH and CDR2 LQKENI. J lost 6 bases, V lost 0 bases, and 10 bases had no gene match. As DNA, the CDR3 is TGTGCCAGCTCACCACCAGGACAGGGAGGATGGGGCAATGAGCAGTTCTTC. Its protein product is CASSPPGQGGWGNEQFF. Variable domain in full (rest from reference TRBV18 and TRBJ2-1): NAGVMQNPRHLVRRRGQEARLRCSPMKGHSHVYWYRQLPEEGLKFMVYLQKENIIDESGMPKERFSAEFPKEGPSILRIQQVVRGDSAAYFCASSPPGQGGWGNEQFFGPGTRLTVL.

V and J are TRBV7-8 and TRBJ2-7; 7 bases line up with TRBD1. This CDR3 comprises 16 residues. The germline gives CDR1 SGHVS, CDR2 FQNEAQ. V shed 6 bases and J 1 base; nucleotides not matched to a gene: 12. The DNA for the CDR3 is TGTGCCAGCAGGGAAGGGTTTCAGGGGGTTTCCTACGAGCAGTACTTC. It specifies CASREGFQGVSYEQYF.

In its sample, this clonotype was seen many times. The chain combines TRBV20-1 with TRBJ2-2; tentatively, D is TRBD2 (5 bases). V was trimmed by 0 bases and J by 5 bases, leaving 10 bases between them. CDR3 length: 14 amino acids. Germline CDR1 is DFQATT and CDR2 is SNEGSKA (reference sequence). CDR3 nucleotide sequence: TGCAGTGCTAGAGATAGGTGGGAGACCGGGGAGCTGTTTTTT. As protein: CSARDRWETGELFF.

This clonotype was found a few times. The chain links TRBV7-9 to TRBJ2-6, with D perhaps matching TRBD1 or TRBD2 (5 bases each). The V gene's germline CDR1 is SEHNR and CDR2 FQNEAQ (reference sequence). The CDR3 is 15 residues long. V lost 0 bases to trimming and J lost 4 bases, with 7 bases between them. DNA for the CDR3: TGTGCCAGCAGCTTAGCGGGGGAAGGGGCCAACGTCCTGACTTTC. Its translation: CASSLAGEGANVLTF.

This clonotype was recorded a few times. The chain uses TRBV4-3 and TRBJ2-7; D uncertain. The V and J ends lost 0 bases and 2 bases respectively, with 11 bases between them. The CDR3 loop spans 15 amino acids. The germline gives CDR1 LGHNA, CDR2 YSLEER. CDR3 sequence: CASSQESGGTYEQYF. In DNA form, the CDR3 reads TGCGCCAGCAGCCAAGAGTCGGGCGGAACCTACGAGCAGTACTTC.

This clonotype was recorded many times. V usage is TRBV5-1 and J usage is TRBJ2-1; 10 bases are a match to TRBD2. There are 16 residues in the CDR3. Germline assignment: CDR1 SGHRS and CDR2 YFSETQ. Trimming cost V 1 base and J 6 bases; bases outside gene matches: 7. CDR3 sequence reads: CASSLKRGGLINEQFF. The CDR3 region has the DNA TGCGCCAGCAGCTTGAAGCGGGGGGGCCTGATCAATGAGCAGTTCTTC.

In its sample, this clonotype was seen a few times. The chain carries TRBV24-1 and TRBJ2-2; D gene unclear. The CDR3 contains 15 residues. Germline V gives CDR1 KGHDR, CDR2 SFDVKD. The ends were cut back, 5 bases at V and 2 bases at J, with 11 bases in the middle. CDR3 DNA: TGTGCCACCAGTGCTCTGGACGGAAACACCGGGGAGCTGTTTTTT. As protein: CATSALDGNTGELFF.

This clonotype occurred many times. The chain employs TRBV18 and TRBJ2-7; a weak D match, TRBD2 (6 bases). The germline CDR1 and CDR2 sequences are KGHSH and LQKENI. The CDR3 runs to 15 residues. V lost 6 bases, J lost 4 bases, and 19 bases lay in between. CDR3 sequence: CASSFRGGAGYEQYF. The CDR3, as DNA: TGTGCCAGCTCCTTTCGTGGAGGGGCAGGGTACGAGCAGTACTTC.

This clonotype turned up a few times. This rearrangement joins TRBV18 to TRBJ2-3; D gene uncertain. Germline V lookup: CDR1 KGHSH, CDR2 LQKENI. Trimming left V 7 bases short and J 3 bases short, with 8 bases between. The CDR3 runs 12 residues. CDR3 DNA: TGTGCCAGCTTAGAAGGTACAGATACGCAGTATTTT. Protein: CASLEGTDTQYF.

This clonotype turned up a few times. The gene calls are TRBV12-3 or TRBV12-4 and TRBJ2-7; a possible D gene is TRBD2 (6 bases). The CDR3 length is 13 residues. Trimming took 2 bases from V and 4 from J, leaving 9 bases between them. As DNA, the CDR3 is TGTGCCAGCAGTTTATCGCGGGAATACGAGCAGTACTTC. Amino acids: CASSLSREYEQYF.

V and J are TRBV19 and TRBJ2-7; tentatively, D is TRBD2 (5 bases). Germline loops: CDR1 LNHDA, CDR2 SQIVND (reference sequence). The CDR3 length is 15 residues. V was trimmed by 6 bases and J by 0 bases, leaving 15 bases between them. The CDR3 DNA reads as TGTGCCAGTAGATGGGCCCCGAGGGACTCCTACGAGCAGTACTTC. It yields the protein CASRWAPRDSYEQYF.

This clonotype was seen at least ten times. The chain couples TRBV5-1 to TRBJ2-4, with 8 nucleotides matching TRBD1. Germline CDR1 is SGHRS and CDR2 is YFSETQ. This CDR3 is built from 16 residues. Losses at the gene ends were 4 bases for V and 1 base for J; bases not matched to a gene: 7. The CDR3 region is CASSPQGAKAKNIQYF. In nucleotides, the CDR3 is TGCGCCAGCAGCCCGCAGGGGGCGAAGGCCAAAAACATTCAGTACTTC.

The V call is TRBV7-8, the J call TRBJ2-7; D unclear. Trimming pared 1 base from V and 2 bases from J, leaving 6 bases between. The CDR3 covers 13 residues. CDR1 and CDR2 (germline): SGHVS, FQNEAQ. The CDR3 coding sequence is TGTGCCAGCAGCTTAGGAGACCCCTACGAGCAGTACTTC. It yields the protein CASSLGDPYEQYF.

This clonotype was recorded a few times. Here the CDR3 DNA reads TGCGCCAGCAGCTTGGCCCCCCATAGCGGGGGGCCCAACAATGAGCAGTTCTTC. Translation: CASSLAPHSGGPNNEQFF. The chain links TRBV5-1 to TRBJ2-1; 10 nucleotides match TRBD2. V lost 0 bases and J lost 5; bases outside the gene matches: 11. CDR1 and CDR2 from the germline V gene are SGHRS and YFSETQ. CDR3 size: 18 residues. The variable domain in full, completed from reference TRBV5-1 and TRBJ2-1, reads KAGVTQTPRYLIKTRGQQVTLSCSPISGHRSVSWYQQTPGQGLQFLFEYFSETQRNKGNFPGRFSGRQFSNSRSEMNVSTLELGDSALYLCASSLAPHSGGPNNEQFFGPGTRLTVL.